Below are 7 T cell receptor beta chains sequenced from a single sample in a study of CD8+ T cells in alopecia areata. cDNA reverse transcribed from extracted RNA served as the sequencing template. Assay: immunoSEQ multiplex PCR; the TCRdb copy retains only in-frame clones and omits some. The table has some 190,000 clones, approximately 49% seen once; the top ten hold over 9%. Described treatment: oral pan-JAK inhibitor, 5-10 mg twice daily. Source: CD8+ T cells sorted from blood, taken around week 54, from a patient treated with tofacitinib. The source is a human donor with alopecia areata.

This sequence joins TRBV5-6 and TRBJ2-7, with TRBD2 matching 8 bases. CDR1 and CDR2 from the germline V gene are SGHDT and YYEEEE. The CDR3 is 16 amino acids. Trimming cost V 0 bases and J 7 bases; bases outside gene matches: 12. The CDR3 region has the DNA TGTGCCAGCAGCTTGGCGGAGCACGGGGGGGCGAAAGAGCAGTACTTC. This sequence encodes CASSLAEHGGAKEQYF.

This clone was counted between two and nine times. The CDR3 sequence: CSVEDFFGTSGEFRGQFF. As DNA, the CDR3 is TGCAGCGTTGAAGATTTTTTCGGGACTAGCGGGGAGTTCCGAGGGCAGTTCTTC. The chain joins TRBV29-1 to TRBJ2-1, with 13 bases fitting TRBD2. The germline CDR1 and CDR2 sequences are SQVTM and ANQGSEA. Trimming cost V 0 bases and J 12 bases; bases outside gene matches: 17. The CDR3 totals 18 residues.

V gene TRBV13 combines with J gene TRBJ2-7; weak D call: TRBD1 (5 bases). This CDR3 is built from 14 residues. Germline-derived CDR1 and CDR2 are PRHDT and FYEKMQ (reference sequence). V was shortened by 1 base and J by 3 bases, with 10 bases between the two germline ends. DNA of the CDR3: TGTGCCAGCAGCTTAGCACAGGTTCTCTACGAGCAGTACTTC. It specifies CASSLAQVLYEQYF.

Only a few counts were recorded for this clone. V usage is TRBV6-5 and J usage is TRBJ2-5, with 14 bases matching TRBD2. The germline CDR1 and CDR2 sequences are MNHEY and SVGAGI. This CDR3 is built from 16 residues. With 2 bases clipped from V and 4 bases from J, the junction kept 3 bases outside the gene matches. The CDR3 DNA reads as TGTGCCAGCAGTTACGGACTAGCGGGGGGACGAGAGACCCAGTACTTC. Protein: CASSYGLAGGRETQYF.

The CDR3 region has the DNA TGCAGCGTCTTTGTCCCGGGACAGGGTCCCGGGGAGCTGTTTTTT. The encoded protein is CSVFVPGQGPGELFF. This rearrangement joins TRBV29-1 to TRBJ2-2; 9 bases line up with TRBD1. V lost 6 bases, J lost 6 bases, and 11 bases stayed unmatched. The germline gives CDR1 SQVTM, CDR2 ANQGSEA. This CDR3 region has 15 residues.

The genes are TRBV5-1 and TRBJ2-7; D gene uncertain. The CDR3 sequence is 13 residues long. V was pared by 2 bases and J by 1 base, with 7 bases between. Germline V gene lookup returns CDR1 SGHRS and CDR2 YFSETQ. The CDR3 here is CASSFTESYEQYF. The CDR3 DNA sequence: TGCGCCAGCAGCTTTACAGAATCCTACGAGCAGTACTTC.

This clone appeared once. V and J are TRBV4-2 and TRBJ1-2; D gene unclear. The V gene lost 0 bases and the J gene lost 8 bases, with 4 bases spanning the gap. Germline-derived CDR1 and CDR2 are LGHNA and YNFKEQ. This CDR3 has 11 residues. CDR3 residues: CASSQDGGYTF. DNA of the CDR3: TGTGCCAGCAGCCAAGATGGGGGCTACACCTTC.